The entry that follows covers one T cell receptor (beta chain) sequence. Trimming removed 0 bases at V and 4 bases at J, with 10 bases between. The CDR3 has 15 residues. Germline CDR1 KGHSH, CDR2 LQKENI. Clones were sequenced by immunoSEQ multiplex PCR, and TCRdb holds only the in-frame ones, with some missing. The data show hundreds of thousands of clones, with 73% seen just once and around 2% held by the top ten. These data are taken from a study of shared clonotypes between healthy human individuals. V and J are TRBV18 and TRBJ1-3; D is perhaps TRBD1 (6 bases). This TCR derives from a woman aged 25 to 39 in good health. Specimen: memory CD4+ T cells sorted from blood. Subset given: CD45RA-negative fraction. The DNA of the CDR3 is TGTGCCAGCTCACCACCTGGCGGGACAGGAAACACCATATATTTT. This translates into CASSPPGGTGNTIYF.